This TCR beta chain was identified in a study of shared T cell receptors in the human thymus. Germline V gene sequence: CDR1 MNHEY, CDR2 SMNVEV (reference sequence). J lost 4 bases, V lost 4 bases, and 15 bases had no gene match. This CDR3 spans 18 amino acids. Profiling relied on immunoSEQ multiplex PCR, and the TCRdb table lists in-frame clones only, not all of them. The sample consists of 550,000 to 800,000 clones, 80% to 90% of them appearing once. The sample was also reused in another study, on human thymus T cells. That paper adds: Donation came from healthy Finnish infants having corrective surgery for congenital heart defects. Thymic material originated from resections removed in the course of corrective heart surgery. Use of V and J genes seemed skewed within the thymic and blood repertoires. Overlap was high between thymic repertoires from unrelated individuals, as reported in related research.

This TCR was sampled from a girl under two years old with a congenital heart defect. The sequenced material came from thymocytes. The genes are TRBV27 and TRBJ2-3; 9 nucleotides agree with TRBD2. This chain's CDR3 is CASSSKPGLAPFADTQYF. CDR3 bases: TGTGCCAGCAGTTCTAAACCGGGACTAGCTCCGTTTGCAGATACGCAGTATTTT.